The 3 T cell receptor beta chains listed next were all sequenced from one sample in a study of blood T cell repertoires in COVID-19. Produced via immunoSEQ multiplex PCR; TCRdb's table is partial and in-frame only. The sample shows roughly 29,000 clones, about 92% of them seen only once. The sequencing sample was made of peripheral blood. These receptors were collected from a woman in her seventies with COVID-19, enrolled during active disease.

The J gene is TRBJ1-1, the V gene TRBV4-3; D is undetermined. V was clipped by 4 bases and J by 4 bases, with 16 bases between them. The CDR3 runs 15 residues. Germline CDR1 is LGHNA and CDR2 is YSLEER. The CDR3 region has the DNA TGCGCCAGCAGCCCCACCCACGGGAGGGCCACTGAAGCTTTCTTT. Encoded protein: CASSPTHGRATEAFF.

The genes are TRBV27 and TRBJ2-5; TRBD2 matches 11 bases. CDR3 length: 15 residues. Germline CDR1 and CDR2: MNHEY and SMNVEV (reference sequence). The V and J ends lost 4 bases and 2 bases, in that order; junction bases with no gene match: 3. DNA of the CDR3: TGTGCCAGCAGTTCGGGACTAGCGGCACAAGAGACCCAGTACTTC. Translating gives CASSSGLAAQETQYF.

The J gene is TRBJ1-2, the V gene TRBV7-6; possible D gene TRBD1, 6 bases. CDR1 and CDR2 from the germline V gene are SGHVS and FNYEAQ. This CDR3 region has 13 residues. Trimming cost V 5 bases and J 8 bases, with 15 bases left between them. The CDR3 loop reads CASSGTGLDGYTF. CDR3 bases: TGTGCCAGCAGCGGAACAGGGTTGGACGGCTACACCTTC.